These 18 T cell receptor beta chains share one sample of origin, sequenced in a study of cytotoxic CD8 clonotypes in ibrutinib-treated CLL. Using immunoSEQ multiplex PCR, the repertoire was profiled, and TCRdb retains in-frame clones only, with some absent. The profile shows 250,000 or so clones, roughly 70% of them singletons. The starting material was PBMCs, obtained after 24 months of ibrutinib treatment. All receptors derive from a human donor with chronic lymphocytic leukemia.

The chain joins TRBV6-6 to TRBJ2-7, with 7 bases that match TRBD1. This CDR3 comprises 13 residues. The trim removed 6 bases at V and 3 bases at J, leaving 5 bases unmatched. CDR1 and CDR2 from the germline V gene are MNHNY and SVGAGI (reference sequence). The CDR3 loop reads CASRSGTDYEQYF. CDR3 sequence (DNA): TGTGCCAGCAGATCCGGGACAGACTACGAGCAGTACTTC.

A remark on this clone: The sample holds other DNA sequences that translate to the same CDR3. The chain employs TRBV11-3 and TRBJ2-1, with 12 nucleotides matching TRBD2. V dropped 5 bases and J dropped 4; count of bases not matched to a gene: 3. CDR1 and CDR2 from the germline V gene are SGHNT and YENEEA. This CDR3 is 15 amino acids long. CDR3 in DNA: TGTGCCAGCAGCCCGGGGACTAGCGGGTACAATGAGCAGTTCTTC. Translating it yields CASSPGTSGYNEQFF.

The chain links TRBV27 to TRBJ2-7, with TRBD2 as a possible D gene (5 bases). V was shortened by 5 bases and J by 0 bases, with 8 bases between the two germline ends. Per germline, CDR1 MNHEY and CDR2 SMNVEV (reference sequence). This CDR3 has 13 residues. DNA of the CDR3: TGTGCCAGCAGTAGGAGGAGCTCCTACGAGCAGTACTTC. This sequence encodes CASSRRSSYEQYF.

V and J are TRBV6-5 and TRBJ2-7; D might be TRBD2 (6 bases). V gave up 8 bases and J gave up 5 bases, with 16 bases separating them. The V gene's germline CDR1 is MNHEY and CDR2 SVGAGI. The CDR3 totals 13 residues. CDR3 residues: CASAEGSRNEQYF. Here the CDR3 DNA reads TGTGCCAGCGCGGAGGGTAGTAGAAACGAGCAGTACTTC.

The table lists this clone with a few counts. This chain links TRBV9 with TRBJ2-2; 8 bases are a match to TRBD2. The CDR3 extends over 16 amino acids. Germline V gene data show CDR1 as SGDLS and CDR2 as YYNGEE. V trimming: 2 bases; J trimming: 0 bases; junction bases outside the gene matches: 3. The CDR3 loop reads CASSVLLAANTGELFF. For the CDR3, the DNA is TGTGCCAGCAGCGTTCTACTAGCGGCGAACACCGGGGAGCTGTTTTTT.

This chain joins TRBV25-1 and TRBJ2-2, with D perhaps being TRBD1 or TRBD2 (5 bases each). Germline V gives CDR1 MGHDK, CDR2 SYGVNS. Trimming pared 4 bases from V and 8 bases from J, leaving 11 bases between. The CDR3 sequence is 13 residues long. CDR3 in DNA: TGTGCCAGCAGTGTTCCCGGGACGGGGGAGCTGTTTTTT. Protein sequence: CASSVPGTGELFF.

The V gene is TRBV9, the J gene TRBJ2-1, with D unresolved. Trimming pared 6 bases from V and 6 bases from J, leaving 16 bases between. The CDR3 has 14 amino acids. The germline gives CDR1 SGDLS, CDR2 YYNGEE. CDR3 DNA: TGTGCCAGCACGGTATCGGTCGGCGGCAATGAGCAGTTCTTC. Residues: CASTVSVGGNEQFF.

This clone occurred a few times. This same CDR3 is encoded by further DNA sequences in the sample. The V and J genes are TRBV6-5 and TRBJ1-5; D is undetermined. This CDR3 is built from 12 residues. CDR1 is MNHEY, CDR2 SVGAGI, per germline. Trimming stripped 5 bases from V and 5 bases from J, with 7 bases between. CDR3 loop: CASSTRDQPQHF. CDR3 DNA sequence: TGTGCCAGCAGTACACGAGATCAGCCCCAGCATTTT.

This clone was seen only a few times. The CDR3 loop is CASSFRDRGWMNTEAFF. In nucleotides, the CDR3 is TGTGCCAGCAGTTTCCGGGACAGGGGTTGGATGAACACTGAAGCTTTCTTT. The chain combines TRBV7-2 with TRBJ1-1, with 10 nucleotides matching TRBD1. The CDR3 runs to 17 residues. Germline CDR1 SGHTA, CDR2 FQGNSA. J gave up 0 bases and V 6 bases, and 10 bases lay outside the gene matches.

On this clone: Other nucleotide sequences from this sample produce the same CDR3. This sequence joins TRBV7-3 and TRBJ2-2; the D gene is possibly TRBD1 (6 bases). Germline CDR1 SGHTA, CDR2 FQGTGA. The CDR3 consists of 14 residues. The V end lost 3 bases, the J end lost 6 bases, and 11 bases lay between the germline ends. The CDR3 DNA is TGTGCCAGCAGCTTCCAGGGGACGGCCGGGGAGCTGTTTTTT. Translated: CASSFQGTAGELFF.

V is TRBV9 and J is TRBJ2-3, with 10 bases fitting TRBD2. The germline V gene has CDR1 SGDLS and CDR2 YYNGEE. This CDR3 spans 15 amino acids. J was trimmed by 3 bases and V by 4 bases; bases with no gene match: 5. CDR3 sequence: CASSRLAGVTDTQYF. CDR3 bases: TGTGCCAGCAGCCGTCTAGCGGGAGTGACAGATACGCAGTATTTT.

The rearrangement links TRBV6-5 to TRBJ1-2; D is undetermined. CDR1 is MNHEY and CDR2 is SVGAGI in the germline V gene. The CDR3 is made up of 12 amino acids. V lost 6 bases to trimming and J lost 11 bases, with 16 bases between them. The CDR3 bases are TGTGCCAGCAGACTGGGCCACTTGGAGTACACCTTC. It translates to CASRLGHLEYTF.

This clone was recorded a few times. The chain employs TRBV5-1 and TRBJ1-2; D is possibly TRBD1 (6 bases). V was trimmed by 0 bases and J by 7 bases, leaving 13 bases between them. Germline-derived CDR1 and CDR2 are SGHRS and YFSETQ. The CDR3 length is 14 residues. This CDR3 reads CASSLDRALGGYTF. The CDR3 DNA is TGCGCCAGCAGCTTGGACAGGGCGTTGGGTGGCTACACCTTC.

The chain uses TRBV28 and TRBJ2-5, with unresolved D. The V gene's germline CDR1 is MDHEN and CDR2 SYDVKM. CDR3 length equals 12 residues. The V end lost 4 bases, the J end lost 4 bases, and 7 bases lay between the germline ends. This CDR3 reads CASSWVGETQYF. CDR3 DNA: TGTGCCAGCAGTTGGGTGGGAGAGACCCAGTACTTC. The full variable domain, completed using reference TRBV28 and TRBJ2-5, is DVKVTQSSRYLVKRTGEKVFLECVQDMDHENMFWYRQDPGLGLRLIYFSYDVKMKEKGDIPEGYSVSREKKERFSLILESASTNQTSMYLCASSWVGETQYFGPGTRLLVL.

The gene calls are TRBV2 and TRBJ2-7; D call uncertain. Deletions cut 7 bases from V and 2 bases from J, with 9 bases between. The V gene's germline CDR1 is SNHLY and CDR2 FYNNEI. CDR3 size: 12 residues. The CDR3 loop reads CASKGRPYEQYF. The DNA of the CDR3 is TGTGCCAGCAAGGGCAGACCCTACGAGCAGTACTTC.

The V gene is TRBV6-5, the J gene TRBJ1-1; the D is unclear. Looked up from germline, CDR1 is MNHEY and CDR2 is SVGAGI. V was pared by 0 bases and J by 3 bases, with 8 bases between. The CDR3 is 14 amino acids. This chain's CDR3 is CASSYSYQDTEAFF. CDR3 coding DNA: TGTGCCAGCAGTTACTCGTACCAGGACACTGAAGCTTTCTTT.

This chain links TRBV11-3 with TRBJ2-7; D might be TRBD2 (5 bases). The V gene lost 8 bases and the J gene lost 2 bases, with 16 bases spanning the gap. Germline CDR1 reads SGHNT; CDR2 reads YENEEA. The CDR3 length is 14 residues. The CDR3 sequence is CASPRTRYAYEQYF. CDR3 in DNA: TGTGCCAGCCCCCGCACTAGATATGCCTACGAGCAGTACTTC.

The chain couples TRBV5-5 to TRBJ1-1; 9 bases map to TRBD1. CDR1 is SGHKS, CDR2 YYEKEE, per germline (reference sequence). J lost 8 bases, V lost 0 bases, and 5 bases had no gene match. The length of the CDR3 is 14 residues. In nucleotides, the CDR3 is TGTGCCAGCAGCTTGGGGGCTGGGACAGGGGAAGCTTTCTTT. As protein: CASSLGAGTGEAFF. The full variable domain, its missing parts supplied by reference TRBV5-5 and TRBJ1-1, is DAGVTQSPTHLIKTRGQQVTLRCSPISGHKSVSWYQQVLGQGPQFIFQYYEKEERGRGNFPDRFSARQFPNYSSELNVNALLLGDSALYLCASSLGAGTGEAFFGQGTRLTVV.